A selection of T cell receptor beta chains follows, all from one sample in a study of T cells in tuberculosis. Only in-frame clones appear in the TCRdb table, and some are missing; sequencing was by immunoSEQ multiplex PCR. The sample records 25,000 to 35,000 clones, 90% to 95% being singletons. The sample here was PBMCs, taken at tuberculosis diagnosis. The receptors stem from an adult with tuberculosis. Some clones in this sample may be carry-over from other donors' samples. The CDR3 runs from the conserved cysteine through the conserved F or W. Each record gives: clone size, D gene, J gene, V gene, CDR3 protein, CDR3 DNA. A D gene is named only where the DNA matches it firmly. Part of the rows lack a size; the others show once, few, many or a class for expanded clones.

NA TRBD1 TRBJ2-4 TRBV19 CASSRRTGLAKNIQYF TGTGCCAGTAGTAGAAGGACAGGGTTGGCCAAAAACATTCAGTACTTC
NA TRBD1 TRBJ1-3 TRBV5-1 CASSRDRGNTIYF TGCGCCAGCAGCCGGGACAGAGGAAACACCATATATTTT
NA NA TRBJ2-4 TRBV27 CASSLTSSSHIQYF TGTGCCAGCAGTTTAACGTCAAGTAGCCACATTCAGTACTTC
few NA TRBJ1-3 TRBV5-6 CASSLRGAGNTIYF TGTGCCAGCAGCTTGCGGGGAGCAGGAAACACCATATATTTT
once NA TRBJ1-2 TRBV10-2 CASSERRGGHDDYGYTF TGCGCCAGCAGTGAAAGGAGAGGCGGCCACGACGACTATGGCTACACCTTC
NA NA TRBJ1-2 TRBV18 CASSPPFTKPNYGYTF TGTGCCAGCTCACCACCCTTTACGAAGCCTAACTATGGCTACACCTTC
NA NA TRBJ1-3 TRBV9 CASSVAQAGNTIYF TGTGCCAGCAGCGTGGCACAGGCTGGAAACACCATATATTTT
NA NA TRBJ2-7 TRBV5-6 CASSLAGTELYEQYF TGTGCCAGCAGCTTGGCCGGCACAGAGCTATACGAGCAGTACTTC
once NA TRBJ1-1 TRBV6-1 CASRQRGSEGAFF TGTGCCAGCAGGCAGCGGGGCTCCGAAGGGGCTTTCTTT
NA TRBD1 TRBJ2-4 TRBV2 CASRDRGKGMAKNIQYF TGTGCCAGCAGGGACAGGGGGAAGGGTATGGCCAAAAACATTCAGTACTTC
NA NA TRBJ1-2 TRBV29-1 CSVDRGSGGYTF TGCAGCGTTGACAGGGGATCGGGTGGCTACACCTTC
NA TRBD1 TRBJ2-7 TRBV4-1 CASSLGQGINEQYF TGCGCCAGCAGCCTTGGACAGGGAATTAACGAGCAGTACTTC
NA NA TRBJ2-7 TRBV30 CAWSAQGYEQYF TGTGCCTGGAGTGCCCAGGGCTACGAGCAGTACTTC
NA NA TRBJ2-7 TRBV5-6 CASSFQASYEQYF TGTGCCAGCAGCTTTCAGGCCTCCTACGAGCAGTACTTC
NA NA TRBJ1-3 TRBV21-1 CASSKSGGQGRNTIYF TGTGCCAGCAGCAAGAGTGGGGGACAGGGGCGAAACACCATATATTTT
NA TRBD1 TRBJ1-5 TRBV7-2 CASSLVTGPYSNQPQHF TGTGCCAGCAGCTTAGTGACAGGGCCCTATAGCAATCAGCCCCAGCATTTT
once TRBD1 TRBJ1-1 TRBV6-4 CASSDRGLTEAFF TGTGCCAGCAGTGACAGGGGGCTCACTGAAGCTTTCTTT
NA NA TRBJ1-6 TRBV9 CASSVGGVWDNSPLHF TGTGCCAGCAGCGTAGGGGGGGTATGGGATAATTCACCCCTCCACTTT
once TRBD1 TRBJ1-1 TRBV7-2 CASSLTGGITEAFF TGTGCCAGCAGCTTAACAGGGGGCATCACTGAAGCTTTCTTT
NA NA TRBJ1-1 TRBV7-8 CASSSYRDRFF TGTGCCAGCAGCTCATACAGGGACCGGTTTTTT
NA TRBD1 TRBJ2-7 TRBV5-4 CASSPGTGTTLRYEQYF TGTGCCAGCAGCCCCGGGACAGGGACTACCCTACGCTACGAGCAGTACTTC
NA NA TRBJ2-5 TRBV7-2 CASSLDGRGALETQYF TGTGCCAGCAGCTTAGACGGCAGGGGAGCGTTGGAGACCCAGTACTTC
NA TRBD1 TRBJ1-2 TRBV10-2 CASSVGTGVYGYTF TGCGCCAGCAGTGTTGGGACAGGGGTTTATGGCTACACCTTC
NA TRBD2 TRBJ2-7 TRBV5-4 CASRNAGGGSGYEQYF TGTGCCAGCAGAAACGCAGGCGGGGGGTCCGGCTACGAGCAGTACTTC
NA TRBD1 TRBJ1-6 TRBV2 CATIGQGRGLNSPLHF TGTGCCACCATCGGACAGGGCCGGGGCCTTAATTCACCCCTCCACTTT
NA NA TRBJ1-1 TRBV11-3 CASSRGGTDTEAFF TGTGCCAGCAGCCGCGGAGGGACGGATACTGAAGCTTTCTTT
medium-sized NA TRBJ1-5 TRBV30 CAWGPSPGYNQPQHF TGTGCCTGGGGACCGTCCCCGGGGTACAATCAGCCCCAGCATTTT
NA TRBD2 TRBJ2-3 TRBV9 CASSAESGGTTDTQYF TGTGCCAGCAGCGCTGAAAGCGGGGGGACCACAGATACGCAGTATTTT
NA NA TRBJ2-1 TRBV6-1 CASSELISNEQFF TGTGCCAGCAGTGAATTAATATCGAATGAGCAGTTCTTC
NA TRBD1 TRBJ1-2 TRBV6-5 CASSRDRGYGYTF TGTGCCAGCAGTAGGGACAGGGGTTATGGCTACACCTTC
NA TRBD2 TRBJ2-1 TRBV27 CASSLSGALYNEQFF TGTGCCAGCAGTTTAAGCGGGGCCCTCTACAATGAGCAGTTCTTC
NA TRBD2 TRBJ2-3 TRBV11-2 CASSLSGGALITDTQYF TGTGCCAGCAGCTTGTCCGGGGGGGCTTTAATCACAGATACGCAGTATTTT
NA NA TRBJ1-2 TRBV5-6 CASSLAATLSYGYTF TGTGCCAGCAGCTTGGCCGCAACGCTATCCTATGGCTACACCTTC
NA TRBD2 TRBJ2-1 TRBV5-1 CASSDGLAGIRSSYNEQFF TGCGCCAGCAGCGATGGACTAGCGGGCATTCGGAGCTCCTACAATGAGCAGTTCTTC
NA NA TRBJ2-3 TRBV10-1 CASSERERDTQYF TGCGCCAGCAGTGAAAGAGAGAGAGATACGCAGTATTTT
NA NA TRBJ2-3 TRBV2 CASRALGGYTDTQYF TGTGCCAGCAGGGCCCTAGGTGGCTACACAGATACGCAGTATTTT
NA TRBD2 TRBJ2-1 TRBV11-3 CASSRKSGGAYNEQFF TGTGCCAGCAGCCGCAAAAGCGGGGGGGCCTACAATGAGCAGTTCTTC
NA TRBD1 TRBJ2-7 TRBV18 CASSHNPRQGTYEQYF TGTGCCAGCTCACACAACCCGAGACAGGGGACCTACGAGCAGTACTTC
NA NA TRBJ2-7 TRBV7-2 CASSLDAFEQYF TGTGCCAGCAGCTTAGACGCGTTCGAGCAGTACTTC
NA NA TRBJ1-5 TRBV6-6 CASTQQTYNLDQPQHF TGTGCCAGCACCCAACAGACCTACAACTTGGATCAGCCCCAGCATTTT
NA NA TRBJ2-7 TRBV5-6 CASSLLGGALNEQYF TGTGCCAGCAGCTTGTTGGGGGGGGCACTGAACGAGCAGTACTTC
NA TRBD1 TRBJ2-1 TRBV27 CASSSSRDRYNEQFF TGTGCCAGCAGTTCGTCCCGGGACAGGTACAATGAGCAGTTCTTC
NA TRBD2 TRBJ2-7 TRBV27 CASSSLAGISYEQYF TGTGCCAGCAGTTCCTTAGCGGGTATCTCCTACGAGCAGTACTTC
NA TRBD1 TRBJ1-5 TRBV27 CASNDRGYSNQPQHF TGTGCCAGCAACGACAGGGGCTATAGCAATCAGCCCCAGCATTTT
NA NA TRBJ1-2 TRBV27 CASSLYGGGYGYTF TGTGCCAGCAGTTTATATGGGGGCGGGTATGGCTACACCTTC